Below, 12 T cell receptor beta chains from the same sample are listed, as sequenced in a study of blood T cell repertoires in COVID-19. Sequencing was performed with immunoSEQ multiplex PCR; in TCRdb, only in-frame clones are kept and a portion is missing. The data show nearly 35,000 clones, around 87% seen once. Sequencing was done on a sample of peripheral blood. The receptors were sampled from a human donor in a cohort sampled during active COVID-19.

The chain links TRBV4-3 to TRBJ1-4, with TRBD1 identical over 7 bases. The V gene's germline CDR1 is LGHNA and CDR2 YSLEER. J gave up 5 bases and V 8 bases, and 8 bases lay outside the gene matches. The CDR3 runs 14 residues. CDR3 in DNA: TGCGCCAGCTCCCGACAGGGTGGCAATGAAAAACTGTTTTTT. Translated, it gives CASSRQGGNEKLFF.

The CDR3 DNA reads as TGTGCCAGCAGTTTATACGGACAGGGAAATGAAAAACTGTTTTTT. Its translation is CASSLYGQGNEKLFF. The V call is TRBV28, the J call TRBJ1-4, with 8 bases matching TRBD1. Germline lookup yields CDR1 MDHEN and CDR2 SYDVKM. The ends lost 1 base at V and 5 bases at J; junction bases unmatched: 3. CDR3 length equals 15 residues.

This clone was counted between two and nine times. V and J are TRBV7-9 and TRBJ1-3; 9 nucleotides match TRBD1. The CDR3 length is 15 residues. Per germline, CDR1 SEHNR and CDR2 FQNEAQ (reference sequence). Unmatched junction bases numbered 6, after V lost 5 bases and J lost 4 bases. CDR3 DNA: TGTGCCAGCAGCCCAGGGGACAGGGAAGGAAACACCATATATTTT. Translating gives CASSPGDREGNTIYF.

CDR3 DNA sequence: TGTGCCAGCAGTTACTCGGGACAACGCACAGATACGCAGTATTTT. Amino acid sequence: CASSYSGQRTDTQYF. V usage is TRBV6-2 or TRBV6-3 and J usage is TRBJ2-3; D possibly corresponds to TRBD1 (6 bases). Between the trimmed V and J ends, which lost 0 bases and 1 base, there was a span of 8 bases. Germline CDR1 and CDR2: MNHEY and SVGEGT. The CDR3 is 15 residues long.

The genes are TRBV25-1 and TRBJ1-2, with D possibly matching TRBD1 (6 bases). Germline loops: CDR1 MGHDK, CDR2 SYGVNS. V dropped 8 bases and J dropped 4 bases, with 17 bases sitting between them. CDR3 length: 14 amino acids. The CDR3, as DNA: TGTGCCAGCTCGATCTCGACAGGAGCCTATGGCTACACCTTC. It is translated as CASSISTGAYGYTF.

J is TRBJ2-5 and V is TRBV5-1; 8 positions agree with TRBD1. V dropped 2 bases and J dropped 3; count of bases not matched to a gene: 3. CDR3 length equals 14 residues. Germline V gene data show CDR1 as SGHRS and CDR2 as YFSETQ. CDR3 protein: CASSFQGAEETQYF. In DNA form, the CDR3 reads TGCGCCAGCAGCTTTCAGGGGGCAGAAGAGACCCAGTACTTC.

The gene calls are TRBV6-2 or TRBV6-3 and TRBJ1-5; TRBD1 agrees at 9 bases. The J segment lost 3 bases and the V segment lost 4 bases, leaving 7 bases of the junction unmatched. There are 16 residues in the CDR3. CDR1 MNHEY and CDR2 SVGEGT come from the germline V gene. The DNA of the CDR3 is TGTGCCAGCAGTTCCGGGACAGGGTTAGACAATCAGCCCCAGCATTTT. Residues: CASSSGTGLDNQPQHF.

This chain connects TRBV12-3 or TRBV12-4 to TRBJ2-7; D is possibly TRBD1 (5 bases). The CDR3 is 12 amino acids. The V gene lost 6 bases and the J gene lost 3 bases, with 9 bases spanning the gap. The CDR3 reads CASSPRVYEQYF. CDR3 bases: TGTGCCAGCAGCCCCAGGGTCTACGAGCAGTACTTC.

The chain carries TRBV6-2 or TRBV6-3 and TRBJ1-4; D not certain. Trimming cost V 2 bases and J 0 bases, with 10 bases left between them. The CDR3 loop spans 16 amino acids. The germline CDR1 and CDR2 sequences are MNHEY and SVGEGT. The CDR3 region is CASSYAQSATNEKLFF. In DNA, the CDR3 is TGTGCCAGCAGTTACGCACAAAGTGCAACTAATGAAAAACTGTTTTTT.

The V and J genes are TRBV5-1 and TRBJ2-5; 8 bases are shared with TRBD2. The CDR3 sequence is 13 residues long. V gave up 8 bases and J gave up 5 bases; unmatched junction bases: 8. Germline V lookup: CDR1 SGHRS, CDR2 YFSETQ. Here the CDR3 DNA reads TGCGCCAGTCATTCGGGGGGGCAGGAGACCCAGTACTTC. It is translated as CASHSGGQETQYF.

This rearrangement joins TRBV3-1 (or the pseudogene TRBV3-2) to TRBJ1-6, with 12 bases matching TRBD1. The V segment lost 1 base and the J segment 9 bases; nucleotides outside the gene matches: 4. The germline CDR1 and CDR2 sequences are LGHDT and YNNKEL (reference sequence). The CDR3 extends over 16 amino acids. CDR3 DNA: TGTGCCAGCAGCCAAGTGGGACAGGGGGCAGGTTCACCCCTCCACTTT. It specifies CASSQVGQGAGSPLHF.

This sequence joins TRBV5-1 and TRBJ1-6; D is perhaps TRBD1 (5 bases). The germline V and J ends were trimmed by 0 bases and 2 bases, with 9 bases remaining between them. Germline-derived CDR1 and CDR2 are SGHRS and YFSETQ. The CDR3 totals 16 residues. CDR3 protein: CASSLEGPAYNSPLHF. Written as DNA, the CDR3 is TGCGCCAGCAGCTTGGAGGGGCCAGCCTATAATTCACCCCTCCACTTT.